A selection of T cell receptor beta chains follows, all from one sample in a study of T cell repertoires in cytomegalovirus infection. TCRdb fed the reads into MiXCR, producing one record per CDR3 protein. There are 200,000 or so distinct CDR3 sequences in the sample; roughly a fifth occur only once, and less than 3.5% lies in the top ten. The sequencing sample was made of PBMCs. The receptors shown here come from a human donor in good health (CMV status not recorded). Some clones in this sample may be carry-over from other donors' samples. Both conserved end residues are part of each CDR3. Not all rows give a size; the values are once, few, many and, for expanded clones, a class.

clone_size | v_call | cdr3_aa
NA | TRBV6-8 | CASSRPRTSGSHEQFF
many | TRBV7-2 | CASSSGLGRVNQPQHF
many | TRBV7-2 | CASSPGAAGPPEAFF
many | TRBV19 | CASSHRDRAEQYF
many | TRBV7-2 | CASSQLLVGEEKLFF
NA | TRBV15 | CATSRPTDRPYGYTF
NA | TRBV28 | CASSLNGGRYEQYF
many | TRBV7-9 | CASSRTPGQGAGELFF
few | TRBV2 | CASSEAGEGTEAFF
NA | TRBV11-3 | CASSREWAGNEQFF
NA | TRBV5-1 | CASSSTHRGISSYNEQFF
many | TRBV2 | CASRIPWGEQYF
few | TRBV15 | CATSEEYGATNTGELFF
many | TRBV11-2 | CASSLVGGDEQYF
NA | TRBV29-1 | CSAQLAAQAGEQYF
many | TRBV12-3/TRBV12-4 | CASSFGGTGYTF
NA | TRBV7-4 | CASSWSTTGYEQYF
many | TRBV7-9 | CASSSAGGATDTQYF
NA | TRBV27 | CASSAQETNQPQHF
few | TRBV11-2 | CASSYDAGSSGANVLTF
NA | TRBV10-3 | CAISALRGEGTDTQYF
few | TRBV12-3/TRBV12-4 | CASSLNRGQLTGELFF
NA | TRBV7-3 | CASSRDRGTDTQYF
NA | TRBV20-1 | CSASFGKNTEAFF
few | TRBV2 | CASSAREIIAKNIQYF
NA | TRBV7-3 | CASSLIGDTEAFF
NA | TRBV20-1 | CSARGLAGQTQYF
few | TRBV28 | CASRPIQGTYYGYTF
many | TRBV12-3/TRBV12-4 | CASSMKADTQYF
NA | TRBV13 | CASSQRGRENIQYF
NA | TRBV19 | CASSPRREYQETQYF
NA | TRBV7-2 | CASSLAGTISNQPQHF
many | TRBV20-1 | CSARDSTSSLGTQYF
many | TRBV7-2 | CASSKYASNTGELFF
NA | TRBV12-3/TRBV12-4 | CASSLFARGIGETQYF
many | TRBV2 | CARARDTSGNTIYF
many | TRBV10-3 | CAISDRSGTGGHEQYF
few | TRBV7-8 | CARSLDGLGGTQHF
NA | TRBV6-6 | CAAKSGKRTDTQYF
NA | TRBV7-2 | CASSSTGTSGEKLFF
NA | TRBV19 | CASSPPFRVETQYF
medium-sized | TRBV7-2 | CASSLRMGGSTDTQYF
NA | TRBV6-5 | CASSYLDRGSETQYF
NA | TRBV5-1 | CASSPGSDQPQHF
few | TRBV29-1 | CSVEDRGLAGAETQYF
NA | TRBV19 | CASSISATRTEAFF
few | TRBV27 | CASSESWTGDQPQHF
NA | TRBV29-1 | CSVKGISNTEAFF
few | TRBV6-6 | CAGSGTIAGELFF
many | TRBV7-2 | CASSRMTGGAQGYTF